This is a list of T cell receptor beta chains from one sample in a study of identical twins. TCRdb redid the calling of the 5' RACE reads with MiXCR, one entry per CDR3 protein. Among about 430,000 distinct CDR3 sequences listed, about 18% were seen once. The sequenced sample consisted of naive T cells sorted from blood. All receptors come from a man in his forties or fifties in good health. Each CDR3 is given with its conserved first and last residue. Each record gives: D gene, J gene, clone size, V gene, CDR3 protein, CDR3 DNA. D genes are given only for firm matches. Not every row has a clone size; where given, it reads once, few, many or a size class.

>NA|TRBJ2-5|few|TRBV27
CASSLDNGKTQYF
TGTGCCAGCAGTCTCGACAACGGGAAGACCCAGTACTTC
>TRBD2|TRBJ2-3|NA|TRBV15
CATRKLAGGLDTQYF
TGTGCCACCAGGAAACTAGCGGGAGGGTTAGATACGCAGTATTTT
>TRBD1|TRBJ2-5|few|TRBV5-4
CASSNGQGETSRETQYF
TGTGCCAGCAGCAACGGACAGGGCGAAACTAGTCGAGAGACCCAGTACTTC
>NA|TRBJ1-2|NA|TRBV7-8
CASSLGTGLNYGYTF
TGTGCCAGCAGCTTAGGTACAGGGCTTAACTATGGCTACACCTTC
>NA|TRBJ2-7|NA|TRBV7-2
CASSLGVVDYEQYF
TGTGCCAGCAGCTTAGGAGTGGTAGACTACGAGCAGTACTTC
>NA|TRBJ2-1|NA|TRBV20-1
CSASRQYNEQFF
TGCAGTGCTAGCCGGCAGTACAATGAGCAGTTCTTC
>NA|TRBJ2-7|many|TRBV3-1
CASSQDLARGSYEQYF
TGTGCCAGCAGCCAAGATCTTGCGAGGGGCTCCTACGAGCAGTACTTC
>NA|TRBJ2-3|few|TRBV20-1
CSASVRRITDTQYF
TGCAGTGCTAGTGTTCGCAGGATCACAGATACGCAGTATTTT
>TRBD1|TRBJ1-1|many|TRBV10-3
CANQGARGTEAFF
TGTGCCAATCAGGGGGCTCGGGGCACTGAAGCTTTCTTT
>NA|TRBJ2-5|NA|TRBV20-1
CSAPRTGLETQYF
TGCAGTGCTCCTAGGACGGGTTTAGAGACCCAGTACTTC
>TRBD1|TRBJ1-2|few|TRBV20-1
CSARDRVSLGYGYTF
TGCAGTGCTCGGGACAGGGTCTCACTCGGGTATGGCTACACCTTC
>TRBD2|TRBJ2-7|NA|TRBV29-1
CSVGTSGREDEQYF
TGCAGCGTTGGGACTAGCGGGAGGGAAGACGAGCAGTACTTC
>NA|TRBJ1-1|NA|TRBV12-3/TRBV12-4
CASSPMAGLNTEAFF
TGTGCCAGCAGCCCCATGGCAGGCCTGAACACTGAAGCTTTCTTT
>NA|TRBJ2-5|few|TRBV7-6
CASSSPRGRGEETQYF
TGTGCCAGCAGCTCCCCTCGGGGGAGGGGGGAAGAGACCCAGTACTTC
>TRBD2|TRBJ2-2|NA|TRBV20-1
CSARGASGEPNTGELFF
TGCAGTGCCCGAGGAGCTAGCGGAGAACCCAACACCGGGGAGCTGTTTTTT